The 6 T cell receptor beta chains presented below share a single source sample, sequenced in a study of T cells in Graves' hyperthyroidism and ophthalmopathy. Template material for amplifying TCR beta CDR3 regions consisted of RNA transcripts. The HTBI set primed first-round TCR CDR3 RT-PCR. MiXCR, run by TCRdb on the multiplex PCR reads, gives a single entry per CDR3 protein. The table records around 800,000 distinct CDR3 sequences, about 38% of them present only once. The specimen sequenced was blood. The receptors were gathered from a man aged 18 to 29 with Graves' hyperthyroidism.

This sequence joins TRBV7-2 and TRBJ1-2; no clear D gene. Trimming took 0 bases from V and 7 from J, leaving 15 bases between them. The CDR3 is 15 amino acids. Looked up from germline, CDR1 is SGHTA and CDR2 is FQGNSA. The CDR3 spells CASSLASGGRGGYTF. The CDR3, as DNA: TGTGCCAGCAGCTTAGCGTCGGGAGGGCGCGGTGGCTACACCTTC.

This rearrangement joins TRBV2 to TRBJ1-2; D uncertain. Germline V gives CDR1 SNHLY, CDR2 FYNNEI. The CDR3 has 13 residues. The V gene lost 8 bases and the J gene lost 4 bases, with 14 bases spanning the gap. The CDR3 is CASGRRGSYGYTF. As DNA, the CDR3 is TGTGCCAGCGGACGGCGGGGTAGCTATGGCTACACCTTC.

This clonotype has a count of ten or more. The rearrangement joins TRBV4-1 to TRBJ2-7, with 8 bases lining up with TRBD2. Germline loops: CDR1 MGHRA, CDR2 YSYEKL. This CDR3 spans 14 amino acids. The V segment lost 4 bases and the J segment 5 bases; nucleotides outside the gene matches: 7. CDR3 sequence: CASSLTGGNDEQYF. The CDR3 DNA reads TGCGCCAGCAGCCTGACGGGAGGGAACGACGAGCAGTACTTC.

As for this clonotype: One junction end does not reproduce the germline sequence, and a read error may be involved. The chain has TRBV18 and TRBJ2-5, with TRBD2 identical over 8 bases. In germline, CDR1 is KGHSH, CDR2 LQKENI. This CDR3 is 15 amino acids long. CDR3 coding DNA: TGCGCCAGCTCACCATCTCCGGGGGGGCAAGAGACCCAGTACTTC. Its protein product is CASSPSPGGQETQYF.

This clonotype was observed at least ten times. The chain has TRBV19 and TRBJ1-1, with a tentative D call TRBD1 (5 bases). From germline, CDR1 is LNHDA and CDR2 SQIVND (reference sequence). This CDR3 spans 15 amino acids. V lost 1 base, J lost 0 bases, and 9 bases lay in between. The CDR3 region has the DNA TGTGCCAGTAGTATAGGGGACGGGTTGAACACTGAAGCTTTCTTT. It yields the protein CASSIGDGLNTEAFF.

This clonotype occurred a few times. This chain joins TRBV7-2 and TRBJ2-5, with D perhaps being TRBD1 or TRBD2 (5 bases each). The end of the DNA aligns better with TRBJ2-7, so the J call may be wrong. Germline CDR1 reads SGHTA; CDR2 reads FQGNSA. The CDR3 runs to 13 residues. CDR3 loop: CASSQGSGTEQYF. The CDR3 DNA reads TGTGCCAGCAGCCAAGGATCAGGGACCGAGCAGTACTTC.